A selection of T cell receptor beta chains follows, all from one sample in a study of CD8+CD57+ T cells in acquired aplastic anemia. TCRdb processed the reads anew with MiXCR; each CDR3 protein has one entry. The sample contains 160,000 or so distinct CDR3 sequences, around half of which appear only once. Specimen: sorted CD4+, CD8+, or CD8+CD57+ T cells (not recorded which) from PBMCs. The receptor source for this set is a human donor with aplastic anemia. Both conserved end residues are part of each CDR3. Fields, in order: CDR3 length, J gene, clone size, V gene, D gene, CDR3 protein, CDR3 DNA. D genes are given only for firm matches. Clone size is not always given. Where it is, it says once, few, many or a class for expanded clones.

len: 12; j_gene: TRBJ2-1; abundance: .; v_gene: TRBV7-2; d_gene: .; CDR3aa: CASSSRVDEQFF; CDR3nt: TGTGCCAGCAGCTCAAGGGTAGATGAGCAGTTCTTC
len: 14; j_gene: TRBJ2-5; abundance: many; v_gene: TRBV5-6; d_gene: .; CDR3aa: CASSAGTSEETQYF; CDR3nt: TGTGCCAGCAGCGCCGGGACTTCCGAAGAGACCCAGTACTTC
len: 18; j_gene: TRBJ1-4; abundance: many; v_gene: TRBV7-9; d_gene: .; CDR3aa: CASSLDKKGQPTNEKLFF; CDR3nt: TGTGCCAGCAGCTTAGACAAAAAAGGACAACCAACTAATGAAAAACTGTTTTTT
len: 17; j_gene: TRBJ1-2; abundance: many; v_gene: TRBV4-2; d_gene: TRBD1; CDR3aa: CASRAGTGGYPRGGYTF; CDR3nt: TGTGCCAGCAGGGCCGGGACAGGGGGGTACCCTCGGGGGGGCTACACCTTC
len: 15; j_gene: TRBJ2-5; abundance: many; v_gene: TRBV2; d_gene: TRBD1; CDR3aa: CASRYGQGNGETQYF; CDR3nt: TGTGCCAGCAGATACGGACAGGGGAACGGAGAGACCCAGTACTTC
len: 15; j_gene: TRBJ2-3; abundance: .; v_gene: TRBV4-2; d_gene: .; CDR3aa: CASSARQERTDTQYF; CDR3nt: TGTGCCAGCAGTGCGAGACAGGAGCGCACAGATACGCAGTATTTT
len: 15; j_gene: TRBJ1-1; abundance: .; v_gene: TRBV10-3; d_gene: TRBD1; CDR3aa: CAISEVDRVTTEAFF; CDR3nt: TGTGCCATCAGTGAGGTGGACAGGGTGACCACTGAAGCTTTCTTT
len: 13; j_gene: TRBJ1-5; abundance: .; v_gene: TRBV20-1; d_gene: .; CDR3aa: CSSRQASNQPQHF; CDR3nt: TGCAGTTCTAGACAGGCTAGCAATCAGCCCCAGCATTTT
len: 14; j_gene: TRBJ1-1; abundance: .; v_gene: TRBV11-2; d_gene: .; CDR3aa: CASSLGRRNTEAFF; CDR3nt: TGTGCCAGCAGCTTAGGTCGAAGGAACACTGAAGCTTTCTTT
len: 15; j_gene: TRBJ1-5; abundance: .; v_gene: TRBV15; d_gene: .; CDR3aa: CATSPRRGPSQPQHF; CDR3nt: TGTGCCACTTCCCCCCGGAGGGGTCCCAGTCAGCCCCAGCATTTT
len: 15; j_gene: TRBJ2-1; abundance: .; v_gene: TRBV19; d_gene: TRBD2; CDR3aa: CASSIRTSGGGEQFF; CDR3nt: TGTGCCAGTAGTATAAGGACTAGCGGGGGTGGTGAGCAGTTCTTC
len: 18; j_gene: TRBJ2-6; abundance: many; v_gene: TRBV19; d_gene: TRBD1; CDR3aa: CASSIGGQGRPGANVLTF; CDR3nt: TGTGCCAGTAGTATAGGAGGACAGGGCCGTCCTGGGGCCAACGTCCTGACTTTC
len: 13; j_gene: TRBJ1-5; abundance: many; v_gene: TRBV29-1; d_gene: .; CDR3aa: CSVADSFNQPQHF; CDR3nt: TGCAGCGTTGCGGACAGTTTCAATCAGCCCCAGCATTTT
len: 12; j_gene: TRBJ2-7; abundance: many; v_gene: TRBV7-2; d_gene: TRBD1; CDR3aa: CASSRTGGEQYF; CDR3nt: TGTGCCAGCAGCCGGACAGGGGGGGAGCAGTACTTC
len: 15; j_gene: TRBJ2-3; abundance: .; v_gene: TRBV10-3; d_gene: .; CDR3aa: CAISEGGGSTDTQYF; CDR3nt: TGTGCCATCAGTGAGGGAGGGGGGTCCACAGATACGCAGTATTTT
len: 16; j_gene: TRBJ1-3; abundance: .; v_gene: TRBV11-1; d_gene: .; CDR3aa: CASSLPGHSSGNTIYF; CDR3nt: TGTGCCAGCAGCTTACCGGGTCACAGCTCTGGAAACACCATATATTTT
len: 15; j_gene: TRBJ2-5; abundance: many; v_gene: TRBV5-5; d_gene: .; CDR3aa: CASSLEGLPTSGQYF; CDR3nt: TGTGCCAGCAGCTTGGAAGGACTACCAACGTCGGGGCAGTACTTC
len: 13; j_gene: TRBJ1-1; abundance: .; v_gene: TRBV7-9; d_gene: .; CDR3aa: CASSIGTNTEAFF; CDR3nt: TGTGCCAGCAGCATCGGGACGAACACTGAAGCTTTCTTT
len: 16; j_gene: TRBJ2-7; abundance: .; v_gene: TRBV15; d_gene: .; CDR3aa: CATSRVQDGHSYEQYF; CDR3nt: TGTGCCACCAGCAGAGTTCAAGACGGTCACTCCTACGAGCAGTACTTC
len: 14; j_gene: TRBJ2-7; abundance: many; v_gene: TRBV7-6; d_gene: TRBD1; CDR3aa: CASSRDRGLGEQYF; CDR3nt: TGTGCCAGCAGCCGTGACAGGGGGCTCGGGGAGCAGTACTTC
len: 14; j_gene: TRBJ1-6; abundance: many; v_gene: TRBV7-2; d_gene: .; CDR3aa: CASSRGQGIAPLHF; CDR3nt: TGTGCCAGCAGCCGGGGCCAGGGTATTGCACCCCTCCACTTT
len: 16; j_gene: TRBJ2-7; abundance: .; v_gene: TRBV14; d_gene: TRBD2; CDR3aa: CASRTSGGATPYEQYF; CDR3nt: TGTGCCAGCAGAACTAGCGGGGGGGCCACGCCCTACGAGCAGTACTTC
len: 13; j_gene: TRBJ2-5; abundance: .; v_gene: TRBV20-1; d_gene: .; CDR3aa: CSARVGVRETQYF; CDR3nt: TGCAGTGCCCGAGTAGGGGTGCGGGAGACCCAGTACTTC
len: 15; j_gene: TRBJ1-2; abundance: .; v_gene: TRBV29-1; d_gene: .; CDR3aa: CSVRTVGDSGYGYTF; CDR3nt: TGCAGCGTGCGGACAGTGGGGGACTCGGGCTATGGCTACACCTTC
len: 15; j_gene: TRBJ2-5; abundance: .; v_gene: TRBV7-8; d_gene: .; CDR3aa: CASSLARIPQETQYF; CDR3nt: TGTGCCAGCAGCTTAGCAAGGATACCCCAGGAGACCCAGTACTTC
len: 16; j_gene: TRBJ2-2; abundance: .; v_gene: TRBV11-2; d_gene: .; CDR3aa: CASSLGGGYRAGELFF; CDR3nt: TGTGCCAGCAGCTTAGGTGGAGGGTATAGGGCCGGGGAGCTGTTTTTT
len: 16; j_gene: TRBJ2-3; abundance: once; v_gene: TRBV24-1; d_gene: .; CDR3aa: CATSDVSGKGADTQYF; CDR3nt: TGTGCCACCAGTGATGTAAGCGGGAAGGGGGCAGATACGCAGTATTTT
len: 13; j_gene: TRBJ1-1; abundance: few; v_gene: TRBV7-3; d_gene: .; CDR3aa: CASSFQKNTEAFF; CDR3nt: TGTGCCAGCAGCTTCCAGAAGAACACTGAAGCTTTCTTT
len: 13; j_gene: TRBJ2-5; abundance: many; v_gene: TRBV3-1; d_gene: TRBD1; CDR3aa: CASSQAAGTDKYF; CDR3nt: TGTGCCAGCAGCCAAGCAGCCGGGACAGACAAGTACTTC
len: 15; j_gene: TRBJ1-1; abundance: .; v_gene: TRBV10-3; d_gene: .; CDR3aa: CAINFEPVRGTEAFF; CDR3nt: TGTGCCATCAACTTTGAGCCCGTGAGGGGCACTGAAGCTTTCTTT
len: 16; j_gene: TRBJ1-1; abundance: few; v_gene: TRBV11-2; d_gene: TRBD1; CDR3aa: CASSLGISAGQGEAFF; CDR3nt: TGTGCCAGCAGCTTAGGGATTTCGGCGGGACAGGGTGAAGCTTTCTTT
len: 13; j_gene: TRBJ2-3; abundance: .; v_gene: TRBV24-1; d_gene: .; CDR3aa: CATRKGLGDTQYF; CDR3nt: TGTGCCACCAGAAAGGGCCTAGGGGATACGCAGTATTTT
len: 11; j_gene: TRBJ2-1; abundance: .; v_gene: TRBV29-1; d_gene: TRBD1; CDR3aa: CSGGTGWEQFF; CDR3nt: TGCAGCGGCGGGACAGGGTGGGAGCAGTTCTTC
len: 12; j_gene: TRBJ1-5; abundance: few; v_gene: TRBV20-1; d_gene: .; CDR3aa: CSARDGGRPVHF; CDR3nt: TGCAGTGCTAGAGATGGGGGACGCCCCGTGCATTTT
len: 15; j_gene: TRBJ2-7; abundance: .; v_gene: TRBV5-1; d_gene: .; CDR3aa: CASSPSAGRSYEQYF; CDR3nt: TGCGCCAGCAGCCCCTCGGCCGGGAGATCCTACGAGCAGTACTTC
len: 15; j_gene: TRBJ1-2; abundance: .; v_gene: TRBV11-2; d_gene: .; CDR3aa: CASSLDGLGDNGYTF; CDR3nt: TGTGCCAGCAGCTTAGACGGGTTGGGGGATAATGGCTACACCTTC
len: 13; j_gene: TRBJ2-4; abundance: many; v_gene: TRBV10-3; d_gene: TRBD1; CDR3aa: CATAGQGRNIQYF; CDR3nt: TGTGCCACGGCGGGACAGGGAAGGAACATTCAGTACTTC
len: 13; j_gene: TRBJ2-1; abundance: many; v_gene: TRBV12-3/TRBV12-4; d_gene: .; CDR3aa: CASSLYSANEQFF; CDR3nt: TGTGCCAGCAGTTTATATAGCGCGAATGAGCAGTTCTTC
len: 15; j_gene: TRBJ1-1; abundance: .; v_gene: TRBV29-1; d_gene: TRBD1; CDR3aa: CSVERTGGRNTEAFF; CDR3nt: TGCAGCGTTGAGAGGACAGGGGGCCGGAACACTGAAGCTTTCTTT
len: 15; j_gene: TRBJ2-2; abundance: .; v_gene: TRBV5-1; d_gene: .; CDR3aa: CASSLRNGRGGELFF; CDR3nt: TGCGCCAGCAGCTTGAGAAACGGTAGAGGGGGGGAGCTGTTTTTT
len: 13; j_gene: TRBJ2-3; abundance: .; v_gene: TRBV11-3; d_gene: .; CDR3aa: CASSVGRGDTQYF; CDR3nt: TGTGCCAGCAGCGTCGGGAGAGGGGATACGCAGTATTTT
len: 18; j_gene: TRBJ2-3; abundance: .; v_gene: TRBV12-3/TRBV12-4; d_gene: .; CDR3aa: CASSFSGEKLGPTDTQYF; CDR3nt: TGTGCCAGCAGTTTTTCGGGGGAGAAGCTTGGGCCGACAGATACGCAGTATTTT
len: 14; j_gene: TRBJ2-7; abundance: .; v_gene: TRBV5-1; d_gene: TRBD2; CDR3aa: CASSSRLAGDEQYF; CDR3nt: TGCGCCAGCAGCTCCCGACTAGCGGGAGACGAGCAGTACTTC
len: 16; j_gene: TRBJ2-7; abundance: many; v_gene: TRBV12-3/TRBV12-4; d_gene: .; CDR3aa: CASSLHTRDRRRGQYF; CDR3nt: TGTGCCAGCAGTTTACATACCCGGGACCGGAGGAGGGGGCAGTACTTC
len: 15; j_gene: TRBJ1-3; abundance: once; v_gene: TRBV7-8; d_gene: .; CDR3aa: CASNPGHSSGNTIYF; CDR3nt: TGTGCCAGCAACCCCGGACACAGCTCTGGAAACACCATATATTTT
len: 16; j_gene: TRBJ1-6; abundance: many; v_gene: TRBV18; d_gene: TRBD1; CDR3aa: CASSPGTGQGNSPLHF; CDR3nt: TGTGCCAGCTCACCCGGGACCGGACAGGGAAATTCACCCCTCCACTTT
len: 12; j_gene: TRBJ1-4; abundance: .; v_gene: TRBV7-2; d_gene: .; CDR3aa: CASSLGGIKLFF; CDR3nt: TGTGCCAGCAGCTTAGGAGGAATAAAACTGTTTTTT
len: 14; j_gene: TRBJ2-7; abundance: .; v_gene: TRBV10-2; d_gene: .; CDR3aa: CASSLRDLIYEQYF; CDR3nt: TGCGCCAGCAGTCTACGCGACTTGATCTACGAGCAGTACTTC
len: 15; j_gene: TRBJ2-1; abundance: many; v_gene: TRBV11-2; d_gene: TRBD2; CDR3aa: CASSSGLAGSNEQFF; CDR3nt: TGTGCCAGCAGCTCAGGACTAGCGGGGTCCAATGAGCAGTTCTTC
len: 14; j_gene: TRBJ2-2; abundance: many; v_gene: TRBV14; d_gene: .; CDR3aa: CASSQVGSHGELFF; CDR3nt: TGTGCCAGCAGCCAAGTGGGGTCTCACGGGGAGCTGTTTTTT
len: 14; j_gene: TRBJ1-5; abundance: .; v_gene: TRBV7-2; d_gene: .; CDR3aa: CASSLVSQGQPRHF; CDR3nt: TGTGCCAGCAGTTTAGTAAGTCAAGGTCAGCCCCGGCATTTT
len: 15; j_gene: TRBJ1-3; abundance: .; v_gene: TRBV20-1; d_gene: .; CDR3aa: CSGPGRLCSGNTIYF; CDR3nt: TGCAGTGGCCCTGGGAGGCTGTGCTCTGGAAACACCATATATTTT
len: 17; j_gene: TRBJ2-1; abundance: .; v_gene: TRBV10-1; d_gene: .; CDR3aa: CASSEKLGGSSYNEQFF; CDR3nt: TGCGCCAGCAGTGAGAAGCTGGGTGGAAGCTCCTACAATGAGCAGTTCTTC
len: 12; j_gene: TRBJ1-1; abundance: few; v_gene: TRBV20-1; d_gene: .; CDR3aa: CSAHRSNTEAFF; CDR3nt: TGCAGTGCCCACCGTTCGAACACTGAAGCTTTCTTT
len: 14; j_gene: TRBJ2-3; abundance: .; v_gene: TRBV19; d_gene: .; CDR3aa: CASSITGAADTQYF; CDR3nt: TGTGCCAGTAGTATAACGGGGGCGGCAGATACGCAGTATTTT
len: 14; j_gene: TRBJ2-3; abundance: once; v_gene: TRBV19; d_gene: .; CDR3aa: CASRGLGSTDAQYF; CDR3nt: TGTGCCAGTAGAGGATTGGGCAGCACAGATGCGCAGTATTTT
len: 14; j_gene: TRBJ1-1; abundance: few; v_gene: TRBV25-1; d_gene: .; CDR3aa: CASKGGPLNTEAFF; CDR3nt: TGTGCCAGCAAAGGCGGCCCGTTGAACACTGAAGCTTTCTTT
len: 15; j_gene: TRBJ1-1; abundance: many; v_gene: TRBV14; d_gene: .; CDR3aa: CASSQELSGIGITFF; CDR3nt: TGTGCCAGCAGCCAAGAGTTATCGGGGATTGGGATAACTTTCTTT
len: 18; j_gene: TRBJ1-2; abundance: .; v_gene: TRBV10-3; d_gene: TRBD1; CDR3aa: CAISVLQPGTGGNYGYTF; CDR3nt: TGTGCCATCAGTGTACTACAACCGGGGACAGGGGGAAACTATGGCTACACCTTC